This T cell receptor beta chain was captured in a study of T cell repertoires in cytomegalovirus infection. At the level of the study: Matching HLA type, along with CMV infection, was indicated by public TCR beta signatures. Findings of the study overall: HLA-C-restricted, CMV-specific TCR beta clonotypes were dominant ex vivo. CMV carriers with the relevant HLA were identified by cumulative public TCR beta family frequency.

TCRdb redid the calling of the reads with MiXCR, one entry per CDR3 protein. The sample holds roughly 100,000 distinct CDR3 sequences; 16% are singletons and the top ten take approximately 7.6%. This clonotype appeared a few times. No antigen is known for it. This CDR3 spans 15 amino acids. V was shortened by 3 bases and J by 4 bases, with 13 bases between the two germline ends. The V gene's germline CDR1 is LGHNA and CDR2 YNFKEQ. Sequencing was performed on PBMCs. This receptor was identified in a human donor in good health (CMV status not recorded). Some clones in this sample may be carry-over from other donors' samples. This chain uses TRBV4-2 with TRBJ2-1, with D unclear. The CDR3 region is CASSQNALGYNEQFF. CDR3 nucleotide sequence: TGTGCCAGCAGCCAGAACGCTCTGGGATACAATGAGCAGTTCTTC.